This T cell receptor (beta chain) was sequenced in a study of T-cell memory formation after mild COVID-19. As regards this clonotype: Its cognate antigen is unknown.

The ends were cut back, 10 bases at V and 0 bases at J, with 15 bases in the middle. The germline CDR1 and CDR2 sequences are SEHNR and FQNEAQ (reference sequence). This CDR3 is built from 15 residues. General study points: Among clones contracting day 15 to 85, CD4/CD8 was balanced, whereas later expanders leaned CD4+. In pre-infection memory, a portion of responding clones appeared, which suggested that cross-reactive memory joined.

TCRdb independently ran MiXCR on the 5' RACE reads; one entry per CDR3 protein. The sample has 450,000 to 650,000 distinct CDR3 sequences, about a fifth seen once. The sequenced sample was PBMCs or a T cell subset sorted from them (not recorded which). J is TRBJ2-2 and V is TRBV7-9; D unresolved. This receptor was obtained from an adult woman who had mild COVID-19 (a few samples of this study predate the infection). Cell type and time point are not known. The CDR3 here is CATALMASNTGELFF. The CDR3 nucleotides read TGTGCCACCGCCCTAATGGCGTCGAACACCGGGGAGCTGTTTTTT. Full variable domain (missing parts from reference TRBV7-9 and TRBJ2-2): DTGVSQNPRHKITKRGQNVTFRCDPISEHNRLYWYRQTLGQGPEFLTYFQNEAQLEKSRLLSDRFSAERPKGSFSTLEIQRTEQGDSAMYLCATALMASNTGELFFGEGSRLTVL.